This T cell receptor (beta chain) stems from a study of blood T cells in healthy people across ages. The length of the CDR3 is 13 residues. Deletions cut 1 base from V and 8 bases from J, with 11 bases between. A J-beta primer mix and a sample-barcoded 5' primer were used in a second PCR of roughly 6 to 11 cycles. TCRdb re-analysed the 5' RACE reads in MiXCR, keeping a single row per CDR3 protein. The profile shows around 900,000 distinct CDR3 sequences, roughly 51% of them singletons. Sample: blood. The source is a woman in her fifties or sixties in good health. The J gene is TRBJ1-2, the V gene TRBV12-3 or TRBV12-4; TRBD1 is a possible D gene (5 bases). The CDR3 sequence: CASSLDGARGYTF. The CDR3 DNA reads as TGTGCCAGCAGTTTAGACGGGGCCAGGGGCTACACCTTC.